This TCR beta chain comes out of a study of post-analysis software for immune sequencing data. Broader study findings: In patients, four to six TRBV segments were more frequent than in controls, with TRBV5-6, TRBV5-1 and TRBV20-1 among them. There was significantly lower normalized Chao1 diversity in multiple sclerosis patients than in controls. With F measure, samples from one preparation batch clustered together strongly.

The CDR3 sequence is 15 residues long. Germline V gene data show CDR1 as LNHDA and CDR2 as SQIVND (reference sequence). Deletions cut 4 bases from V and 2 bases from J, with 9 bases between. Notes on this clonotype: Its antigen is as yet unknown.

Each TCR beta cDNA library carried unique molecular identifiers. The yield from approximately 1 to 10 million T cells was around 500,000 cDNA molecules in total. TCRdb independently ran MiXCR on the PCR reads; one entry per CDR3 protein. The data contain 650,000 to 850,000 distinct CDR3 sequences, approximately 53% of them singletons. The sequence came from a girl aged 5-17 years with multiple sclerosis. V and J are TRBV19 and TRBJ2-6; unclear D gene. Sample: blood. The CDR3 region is CASSKPLAGANVLTF. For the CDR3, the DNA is TGTGCCAGTAGTAAACCGCTCGCTGGGGCCAACGTCCTGACTTTC.